This T cell receptor (beta chain) was recovered during a study of blood T cell repertoires in COVID-19. Authors' analysis steps: Amplification of reference gene primers was used by the study to estimate nucleated cell counts. Using immunoSEQ multiplex PCR, the repertoire was profiled, and TCRdb retains in-frame clones only, with some absent. That table gives V, J and clone size, and the DNA gave D and trimming. The table lists some 70,000 clones, 80% of them singletons. Trimming cost V 1 base and J 0 bases; bases outside gene matches: 7. CDR3 length equals 17 residues. CDR1 is LNHDA and CDR2 is SQIVND in the germline V gene (reference sequence). Seattle patient enrollment occurred during active infection, with longitudinal follow-up thereafter.

V is TRBV19 and J is TRBJ1-1, with 8 bases aligning to TRBD1. What was sequenced was peripheral blood. The sequence derives from a man aged 45-60 years with COVID-19, enrolled during active disease. CDR3 DNA sequence: TGTGCCAGTAGTATAGGGGCGGGGACAGGTGTGAACACTGAAGCTTTCTTT. It codes for CASSIGAGTGVNTEAFF.